The source of this T cell receptor (beta chain) is a study of blood T cell repertoires in COVID-19. This clone occurred once. This CDR3 region has 15 residues. Germline V gene lookup returns CDR1 MNHNY and CDR2 SVGAGI (reference sequence). Trimming pared 0 bases from V and 5 bases from J, leaving 14 bases between. The protocol was immunoSEQ multiplex PCR, while the TCRdb copy is restricted to in-frame clones and leaves out a portion. The table lists hundreds of thousands of clones, 85% to 90% of them singletons. The origin of this receptor is a man between 50 and 59 years old with COVID-19, enrolled during active disease. The chain uses TRBV6-6 and TRBJ2-7; D is possibly TRBD1 (5 bases). Sequencing was carried out using peripheral blood. CDR3 loop: CASSYSGQGIHEQYF. CDR3 nucleotide sequence: TGTGCCAGCAGTTACTCGGGGCAGGGTATACACGAGCAGTACTTC.